This entry lists 32 T cell receptor beta chains sequenced from one sample in a study of T cell responses to AZD1222 COVID-19 vaccine. The method was immunoSEQ multiplex PCR; TCRdb's version includes in-frame clones alone and lacks a portion of them. The sample lists 95,000 to 110,000 clones; 80% to 90% were seen once. Sequencing used peripheral blood, obtained on day 0 of AZD1222 vaccination. These receptors all stem from an adult in good health.

V is TRBV5-5 and J is TRBJ2-1; 7 bases are a match to TRBD2. The CDR3 is made up of 14 amino acids. The trim removed 7 bases at V and 6 bases at J, leaving 10 bases unmatched. Germline values: CDR1 SGHKS, CDR2 YYEKEE (reference sequence). The DNA of the CDR3 is TGTGCCAGCCAGACTAGCACTATGGGCAATGAGCAGTTCTTC. Translated, it gives CASQTSTMGNEQFF.

The gene calls are TRBV6-5 and TRBJ1-5; 9 nucleotides align to TRBD1. The germline gives CDR1 MNHEY, CDR2 SVGAGI. V shed 2 bases, J shed 2 bases, and the junction held 1 base outside the gene matches. The CDR3 is 15 residues long. The DNA of the CDR3 is TGTGCCAGCAGTTACCGGACAGGGGGCAATCAGCCCCAGCATTTT. This codes for CASSYRTGGNQPQHF.

The J gene is TRBJ1-5, the V gene TRBV19; possible D gene TRBD1, 6 bases. This CDR3 has 15 residues. V lost 3 bases and J 6 bases, leaving 15 bases between the germline ends. Germline V CDR1 and CDR2: LNHDA, SQIVND (reference sequence). The CDR3 region is CASSMEDSGGQPQHF. CDR3 coding DNA: TGTGCCAGTAGTATGGAGGACAGCGGGGGTCAGCCCCAGCATTTT.

The V gene is TRBV6-7, the J gene TRBJ2-2, with D possibly being TRBD2 (6 bases). TRBV6-7 is an ORF for which the function is uncertain. Trimming left V 8 bases short and J 4 bases short, with 11 bases between. The CDR3 is 13 residues long. The CDR3 DNA follows: TGTGCCAGCGGACTACGGGGCACCGGGGAGCTGTTTTTT. It encodes CASGLRGTGELFF.

V usage is TRBV4-3 and J usage is TRBJ2-3; 8 positions match TRBD2. Germline loops: CDR1 LGHNA, CDR2 YSLEER. Germline trimming cut 4 bases from V and 2 bases from J; bases unmatched to any gene: 2. This CDR3 is 14 amino acids long. The DNA for the CDR3 is TGCGCCAGCAGCCTTAGCGGGGCCACAGATACGCAGTATTTT. It specifies CASSLSGATDTQYF.

This chain uses TRBV19 with TRBJ2-1, with a weak D call TRBD2 (5 bases). CDR3 length: 16 residues. The germline CDR1 and CDR2 sequences are LNHDA and SQIVND (reference sequence). With 5 bases removed from V and 0 bases from J, the gap between germline ends came to 14 bases. CDR3 sequence reads: CASSGRRSSSYNEQFF. CDR3 coding DNA: TGTGCCAGTAGTGGGAGACGCTCGAGCTCCTACAATGAGCAGTTCTTC.

The V call is TRBV5-5, the J call TRBJ2-5; TRBD2 agrees at 7 bases. Germline trimming cut 2 bases from V and 1 base from J; bases unmatched to any gene: 8. This CDR3 has 16 residues. The germline gives CDR1 SGHKS, CDR2 YYEKEE (reference sequence). The CDR3 nucleotides are TGTGCCAGCAGCTTCGTCGGGAGGCCCCGCCAAGAGACCCAGTACTTC. Encoded protein: CASSFVGRPRQETQYF. The full variable domain, rest sourced from reference TRBV5-5 and TRBJ2-5, is DAGVTQSPTHLIKTRGQQVTLRCSPISGHKSVSWYQQVLGQGPQFIFQYYEKEERGRGNFPDRFSARQFPNYSSELNVNALLLGDSALYLCASSFVGRPRQETQYFGPGTRLLVL.

This chain uses TRBV29-1 with TRBJ2-2, with D possibly called TRBD1 or TRBD2 (5 bases each). Germline V gene data show CDR1 as SQVTM and CDR2 as ANQGSEA. Trimming left V 1 base short and J 1 base short, with 7 bases between. The CDR3 extends over 14 amino acids. Here the CDR3 DNA reads TGCAGCGTTGAAGTGGGACGGAACACCGGGGAGCTGTTTTTT. Amino acid sequence: CSVEVGRNTGELFF.

The count of this clone is one. The rearrangement joins TRBV28 to TRBJ1-5; D is perhaps TRBD1 (5 bases). V was pared by 6 bases and J by 0 bases, with 12 bases between. The CDR3 contains 15 residues. CDR1 is MDHEN, CDR2 SYDVKM, per germline. CDR3 sequence reads: CASRRGSYSNQPQHF. CDR3 DNA: TGTGCCAGCAGGCGGGGCAGCTATAGCAATCAGCCCCAGCATTTT.

The V call is TRBV9, the J call TRBJ1-6; D is undetermined. The length of the CDR3 is 16 residues. CDR1 SGDLS and CDR2 YYNGEE come from the germline V gene. V dropped 0 bases and J dropped 2 bases, with 9 bases sitting between them. DNA for the CDR3: TGTGCCAGCAGCGTAGAAGCGGGGACCTATAATTCACCCCTCCACTTT. The encoded protein is CASSVEAGTYNSPLHF.

This clone showed up just a few times. This chain connects TRBV11-3 to TRBJ2-5, with D possibly TRBD2 on 6 matching bases. The CDR3 consists of 16 residues. Trimming cost V 1 base and J 5 bases, with 17 bases left between them. The V gene's germline CDR1 is SGHNT and CDR2 YENEEA. The CDR3 nucleotides are TGTGCCAGCAGCTTAGCTGCGGGATCCCTTTCGGAGACCCAGTACTTC. Its protein product is CASSLAAGSLSETQYF.

This chain connects TRBV18 to TRBJ2-7; D remains ambiguous. The V gene lost 6 bases and the J gene lost 6 bases, with 21 bases spanning the gap. The CDR3 consists of 15 residues. Germline CDR1 reads KGHSH; CDR2 reads LQKENI. CDR3 amino acids: CASSPLGSQESEQYF. CDR3 DNA sequence: TGTGCCAGCTCTCCCCTAGGATCGCAGGAGTCCGAGCAGTACTTC.

The chain links TRBV28 to TRBJ1-2; 10 bases are a match to TRBD1. V lost 5 bases and J lost 11; bases outside the gene matches: 11. CDR1 and CDR2 from the germline V gene are MDHEN and SYDVKM. The CDR3 totals 14 residues. In nucleotides, the CDR3 is TGTGCCAGCAGTCACCGGGACAGGGGTGATCGGTACACCTTC. Translation: CASSHRDRGDRYTF.

The chain links TRBV29-1 to TRBJ2-5; D unresolved. This CDR3 has 13 residues. V lost 6 bases and J lost 2, with 13 bases in between. Germline-derived CDR1 and CDR2 are SQVTM and ANQGSEA. The CDR3 bases are TGCAGCGTCTCCGACGGCCATCAAGAGACCCAGTACTTC. It encodes CSVSDGHQETQYF.

CDR3 DNA: TGTGCCAGCAGCCCGCACGAGTGGCCCACTGAAGCTTTCTTT. The encoded protein is CASSPHEWPTEAFF. The chain recombines TRBV7-8 with TRBJ1-1; D call uncertain. The length of the CDR3 is 14 residues. Germline CDR1 SGHVS, CDR2 FQNEAQ. Trimming removed 5 bases at V and 4 bases at J, with 14 bases between.

The chain uses TRBV7-9 and TRBJ2-2; 7 nucleotides line up with TRBD1. Germline loops: CDR1 SEHNR, CDR2 FQNEAQ (reference sequence). The trim removed 0 bases at V and 6 bases at J, leaving 7 bases unmatched. The CDR3 has 16 amino acids. The CDR3 DNA follows: TGTGCCAGCAGCTTAGCCTCCCCCAGGGGGTCCGGGGAGCTGTTTTTT. As protein: CASSLASPRGSGELFF.

The chain recombines TRBV6-5 with TRBJ2-2; D not certain. V was shortened by 2 bases and J by 0 bases, with 10 bases between the two germline ends. This CDR3 is 16 amino acids long. The germline CDR1 and CDR2 sequences are MNHEY and SVGAGI. CDR3 bases: TGTGCCAGCAGTTACGGCAGCCTCGCGAACACCGGGGAGCTGTTTTTT. It is translated as CASSYGSLANTGELFF.

The table lists this clone with a few counts. CDR3 protein: CASSLGRPPHEQYF. For the CDR3, the DNA is TGTGCCAGCAGCTTAGGGAGGCCACCCCACGAGCAGTACTTC. The chain is built from TRBV7-2 and TRBJ2-7; the D gene is possibly TRBD2 (5 bases). The V gene lost 1 base and the J gene lost 5 bases, with 12 bases spanning the gap. The CDR3 is made up of 14 amino acids. CDR1 is SGHTA and CDR2 is FQGNSA in the germline V gene.

CDR3 sequence reads: CSSGQGAAGYTF. For the CDR3, the DNA is TGCAGCAGCGGTCAGGGGGCGGCTGGCTACACCTTC. The chain carries TRBV29-1 and TRBJ1-2; 8 nucleotides match TRBD1. The CDR3 length is 12 residues. V trimming: 8 bases; J trimming: 7 bases; junction bases outside the gene matches: 9. Germline V gene sequence: CDR1 SQVTM, CDR2 ANQGSEA. Filled out from reference TRBV29-1 and TRBJ1-2, the complete variable domain reads SAVISQKPSRDICQRGTSLTIQCQVDSQVTMMFWYRQQPGQSLTLIATANQGSEATYESGFVIDKFPISRPNLTFSTLTVSNMSPEDSSIYLCSSGQGAAGYTFGSGTRLTVV.

The CDR3 sequence is CATSSDFDRALPPFKYEQYF. The CDR3 DNA reads as TGTGCCACCAGTAGCGATTTTGACAGGGCTTTGCCTCCTTTCAAGTACGAGCAGTACTTC. This chain uses TRBV24-1 with TRBJ2-7, with TRBD1 identical over 7 bases. The V segment lost 6 bases and the J segment 4 bases; nucleotides outside the gene matches: 26. Germline V gene lookup returns CDR1 KGHDR and CDR2 SFDVKD. CDR3 size: 20 residues.

V usage is TRBV11-1 and J usage is TRBJ2-1, with D possibly TRBD2 on 6 matching bases. The CDR3 has 14 amino acids. V gave up 2 bases and J gave up 5 bases, with 10 bases separating them. Looked up from germline, CDR1 is SGHAT and CDR2 is FQDESV (reference sequence). The CDR3 reads CASSLPGSHNEQFF. The DNA of the CDR3 is TGTGCCAGCAGCTTACCCGGGAGTCACAATGAGCAGTTCTTC.

This clone is classed as medium-sized. This chain links TRBV6-5 with TRBJ2-1; TRBD2 matches 9 bases. This CDR3 region has 15 residues. Germline V gene lookup returns CDR1 MNHEY and CDR2 SVGAGI. V was pared by 0 bases and J by 5 bases, with 2 bases of the junction left unmatched. The chain's CDR3 is CASSYSIAGDNEQFF. CDR3 DNA: TGTGCCAGCAGTTACTCAATAGCGGGAGACAATGAGCAGTTCTTC.

This rearrangement joins TRBV5-6 to TRBJ2-2, with D hard to call. This CDR3 spans 11 amino acids. Trimming stripped 4 bases from V and 6 bases from J, with 4 bases between. The germline V gene encodes CDR1 SGHDT and CDR2 YYEEEE. CDR3 region: CASSQAGELFF. The CDR3 DNA is TGTGCCAGCAGCCAAGCCGGGGAGCTGTTTTTT. Using reference TRBV5-6 and TRBJ2-2 for the parts outside the CDR3, the full variable domain is DAGVTQSPTHLIKTRGQQVTLRCSPKSGHDTVSWYQQALGQGPQFIFQYYEEEERQRGNFPDRFSGHQFPNYSSELNVNALLLGDSALYLCASSQAGELFFGEGSRLTVL.

This clone has a handful of counts. J is TRBJ2-7 and V is TRBV6-2 or TRBV6-3; 11 positions match TRBD2. Germline V gene sequence: CDR1 MNHEY, CDR2 SVGEGT. This CDR3 spans 15 amino acids. The V segment lost 4 bases and the J segment 2 bases; nucleotides outside the gene matches: 4. CDR3 protein: CASSLLAGDPYEQYF. The CDR3 nucleotides read TGTGCCAGCAGTTTACTAGCGGGAGATCCCTACGAGCAGTACTTC.

The chain employs TRBV6-2 or TRBV6-3 and TRBJ1-2, with D maybe TRBD1 (5 bases). Germline lookup yields CDR1 MNHEY and CDR2 SVGEGT. The CDR3 runs to 13 residues. Trimming left V 4 bases short and J 5 bases short, with 11 bases between. The CDR3 is CASSSGTVYGYTF. CDR3 sequence (DNA): TGTGCCAGCAGTTCGGGGACTGTTTATGGCTACACCTTC.

The chain employs TRBV28 and TRBJ1-5; 9 bases align to TRBD1. The CDR3 totals 14 residues. Germline CDR1 reads MDHEN; CDR2 reads SYDVKM. The V and J ends lost 4 bases and 5 bases, in that order; junction bases with no gene match: 3. CDR3 DNA sequence: TGTGCCAGCAGTTCGGGACAGGGCGATCAGCCCCAGCATTTT. This codes for CASSSGQGDQPQHF.

V and J are TRBV29-1 and TRBJ1-2; D is possibly TRBD1 (6 bases). Per germline, CDR1 SQVTM and CDR2 ANQGSEA. The CDR3 loop spans 13 amino acids. V lost 4 bases, J lost 4 bases, and 13 bases lay in between. The CDR3 coding sequence is TGCAGCGTTGGGGGACACGGAGTCTATGGCTACACCTTC. This translates into CSVGGHGVYGYTF. Together with reference TRBV29-1 and TRBJ1-2, the CDR3 gives the full variable domain: SAVISQKPSRDICQRGTSLTIQCQVDSQVTMMFWYRQQPGQSLTLIATANQGSEATYESGFVIDKFPISRPNLTFSTLTVSNMSPEDSSIYLCSVGGHGVYGYTFGSGTRLTVV.

This chain links TRBV6-2 or TRBV6-3 with TRBJ2-7; 7 nucleotides match TRBD1. V trimming: 4 bases; J trimming: 4 bases; junction bases outside the gene matches: 7. This CDR3 has 14 amino acids. Germline-derived CDR1 and CDR2 are MNHEY and SVGEGT. DNA of the CDR3: TGTGCCAGCAGTTTTACGGACAGGAGGTACGAGCAGTACTTC. This codes for CASSFTDRRYEQYF.

This chain connects TRBV10-3 to TRBJ2-7; TRBD1 is a possible D gene (7 bases). The CDR3 has 15 residues. Per the germline V gene, CDR1 is ENHRY and CDR2 is SYGVKD. V lost 7 bases, J lost 3 bases, and 19 bases lay in between. The chain's CDR3 is CAITHGGDRSYEQYF. Here the CDR3 DNA reads TGTGCCATCACTCATGGAGGGGACAGAAGCTACGAGCAGTACTTC.

This chain uses TRBV24-1 with TRBJ1-5; a weak D match, TRBD1 (5 bases). Trimming removed 12 bases at V and 4 bases at J, with 12 bases between. This CDR3 is built from 12 residues. The germline gives CDR1 KGHDR, CDR2 SFDVKD. Written as DNA, the CDR3 is TGTGCCGCCTCAGGGCCTAATCAGCCCCAGCATTTT. Protein: CAASGPNQPQHF.

This clone appeared once. This chain connects TRBV5-1 to TRBJ1-6, with 10 nucleotides matching TRBD1. CDR3 size: 16 residues. The trim removed 0 bases at V and 5 bases at J, leaving 2 bases unmatched. Germline CDR1 reads SGHRS; CDR2 reads YFSETQ. In nucleotides, the CDR3 is TGCGCCAGCAGCTTGGGGGACAGGGGAAATAATTCACCCCTCCACTTT. Its protein product is CASSLGDRGNNSPLHF.

The chain combines TRBV5-5 with TRBJ2-2, with a weak D call TRBD2 (6 bases). Germline V gene data show CDR1 as SGHKS and CDR2 as YYEKEE (reference sequence). Trimming left V 4 bases short and J 6 bases short, with 16 bases between. The CDR3 length is 15 residues. The CDR3 reads CASSIGGTAAGELFF. CDR3 nucleotides: TGTGCCAGCAGCATTGGGGGGACTGCGGCCGGGGAGCTGTTTTTT.